This TCR beta chain was recorded in a study of blood T cell repertoires in COVID-19. Study at large: Sources were T cells, B-cell-depleted T cells, or PBMCs; the material itself was cDNA or gDNA.

Assay used: immunoSEQ multiplex PCR; TCRdb lists only in-frame clones, some missing. The table has 99,000 or so clones, about 86% seen once. This TCR was recovered from an elderly man with acute or convalescent COVID-19. The source material was peripheral blood.

The CDR3 region has the DNA TGTGCCAGCAGCTTGGGCTCGACAGGGTCTGGGGCCAACGTCCTGACTTTC. Residues: CASSLGSTGSGANVLTF. The V gene is TRBV5-8, the J gene TRBJ2-6; 7 bases map to TRBD1. The CDR3 extends over 17 amino acids. Germline CDR1 and CDR2: SGHTS and YDEGEE. V was clipped by 0 bases and J by 1 base; unmatched bases: 4.